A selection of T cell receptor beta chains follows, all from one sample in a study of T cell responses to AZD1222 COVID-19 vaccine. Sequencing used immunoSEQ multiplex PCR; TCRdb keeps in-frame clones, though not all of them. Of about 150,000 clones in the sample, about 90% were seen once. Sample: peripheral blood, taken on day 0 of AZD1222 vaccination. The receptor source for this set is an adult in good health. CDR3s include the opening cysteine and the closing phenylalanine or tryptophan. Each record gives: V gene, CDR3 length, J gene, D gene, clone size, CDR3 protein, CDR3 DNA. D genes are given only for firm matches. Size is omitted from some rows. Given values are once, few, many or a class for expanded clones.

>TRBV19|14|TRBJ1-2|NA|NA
CASSVALWDYGYTF
TGTGCCAGTAGCGTAGCGCTATGGGACTATGGCTACACCTTC
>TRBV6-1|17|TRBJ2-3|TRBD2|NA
CASSALAGKPSTDTQYF
TGTGCCAGCAGTGCCTTAGCGGGGAAACCTAGCACAGATACGCAGTATTTT
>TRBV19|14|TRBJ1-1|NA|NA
CASSIVGGNTEAFF
TGTGCCAGTAGTATAGTGGGGGGGAACACTGAAGCTTTCTTT
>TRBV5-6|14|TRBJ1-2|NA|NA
CASSLSQGSYGYTF
TGTGCCAGCAGCTTGTCACAGGGAAGCTATGGCTACACCTTC
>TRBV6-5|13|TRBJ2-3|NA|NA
CASKMRVADTQYF
TGTGCCAGCAAGATGCGAGTCGCAGATACGCAGTATTTT
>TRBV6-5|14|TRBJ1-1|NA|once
CASSYSGGSTEAFF
TGTGCCAGCAGTTACTCGGGAGGTTCCACTGAAGCTTTCTTT
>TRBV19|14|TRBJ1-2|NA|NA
CASTQGWANYGYTF
TGTGCCAGTACCCAGGGGTGGGCTAACTATGGCTACACCTTC
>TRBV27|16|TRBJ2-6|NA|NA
CASSNPLQVGANVLTF
TGTGCCAGCAGTAACCCTCTCCAAGTGGGGGCCAACGTCCTGACTTTC
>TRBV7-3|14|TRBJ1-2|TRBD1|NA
CASSPGQGTYGYTF
TGTGCCAGCAGCCCGGGACAGGGGACCTATGGCTACACCTTC
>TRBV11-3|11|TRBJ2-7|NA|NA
CASRTPYEQYF
TGTGCCAGCAGAACGCCCTACGAGCAGTACTTC
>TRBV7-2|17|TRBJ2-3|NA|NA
CASRDGRGPSSTDTQYF
TGTGCCAGCCGAGACGGGAGGGGGCCATCTAGCACAGATACGCAGTATTTT
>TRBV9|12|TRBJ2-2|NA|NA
CASSLSTGELFF
TGTGCCAGCAGCCTGAGCACCGGGGAGCTGTTTTTT
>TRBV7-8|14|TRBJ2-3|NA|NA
CASSLVGFTDTQYF
TGTGCCAGCAGCTTAGTCGGCTTCACAGATACGCAGTATTTT
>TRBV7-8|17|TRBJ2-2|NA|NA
CASSLVTGGKGTGELFF
TGTGCCAGCAGCTTAGTAACGGGGGGCAAAGGTACCGGGGAGCTGTTTTTT
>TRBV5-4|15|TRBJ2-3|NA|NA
CASSLDFSGADTQYF
TGTGCCAGCAGCTTGGACTTTTCAGGGGCAGATACGCAGTATTTT
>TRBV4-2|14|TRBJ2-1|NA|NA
CASSLPSRRDEQFF
TGTGCCAGCAGCCTGCCTAGCAGGAGGGATGAGCAGTTCTTC
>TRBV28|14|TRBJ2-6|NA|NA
CASSSQVGANVLTF
TGTGCCAGCAGTTCCCAGGTCGGGGCCAACGTCCTGACTTTC
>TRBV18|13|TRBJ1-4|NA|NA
CASSPIQNEKLFF
TGTGCCAGCTCACCCATACAGAATGAAAAACTGTTTTTT
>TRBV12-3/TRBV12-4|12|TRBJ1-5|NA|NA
CASSFGLQPQHF
TGTGCCAGCAGTTTTGGTCTTCAGCCCCAGCATTTT
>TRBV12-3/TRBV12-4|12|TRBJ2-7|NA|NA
CASSPTPYEQYF
TGTGCCAGCAGTCCTACTCCCTACGAGCAGTACTTC
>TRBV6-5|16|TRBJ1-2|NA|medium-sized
CASSYFRTGGNYGYTF
TGTGCCAGCAGTTATTTCAGGACCGGGGGAAACTATGGCTACACCTTC
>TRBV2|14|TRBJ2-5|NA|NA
CASSVRDVQETQYF
TGTGCCAGCAGTGTTAGGGACGTCCAAGAGACCCAGTACTTC
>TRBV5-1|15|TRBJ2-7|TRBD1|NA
CASSLVRDRGYEQYF
TGCGCCAGCAGCTTGGTCCGGGACAGGGGCTACGAGCAGTACTTC
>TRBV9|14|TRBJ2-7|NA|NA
CASSPLSSSYEQYF
TGTGCCAGCAGCCCCCTCTCGAGCTCCTACGAGCAGTACTTC
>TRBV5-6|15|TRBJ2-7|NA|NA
CASSSLGRLSYEQYF
TGTGCCAGCAGCTCCCTCGGACGTCTATCCTACGAGCAGTACTTC
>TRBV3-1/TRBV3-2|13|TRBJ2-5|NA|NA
CASSPPGQETQYF
TGTGCCAGCAGCCCTCCCGGCCAAGAGACCCAGTACTTC
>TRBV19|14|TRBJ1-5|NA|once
CASSVGPSNQPQHF
TGTGCCAGTAGTGTTGGACCGAGCAATCAGCCCCAGCATTTT
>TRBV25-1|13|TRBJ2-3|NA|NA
CASSDFSTDTQYF
TGTGCCAGCAGTGATTTCAGCACAGATACGCAGTATTTT
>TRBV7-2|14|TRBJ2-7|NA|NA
CASSLAGAAGEQYF
TGTGCCAGCAGCTTAGCGGGGGCGGCGGGCGAGCAGTACTTC
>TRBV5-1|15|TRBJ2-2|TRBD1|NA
CASSLGQVNTGELFF
TGCGCCAGCAGCCTCGGACAGGTGAACACCGGGGAGCTGTTTTTT
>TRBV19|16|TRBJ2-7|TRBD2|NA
CASSIVLASGRGEQYF
TGTGCCAGTAGTATAGTTTTGGCTAGCGGGCGTGGGGAGCAGTACTTC
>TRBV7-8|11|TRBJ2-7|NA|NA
CASSEEYEQYF
TGTGCCAGCAGCGAGGAGTACGAGCAGTACTTC
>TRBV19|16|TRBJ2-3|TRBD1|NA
CASSILGQGGTDTQYF
TGTGCCAGTAGTATACTAGGACAGGGGGGAACAGATACGCAGTATTTT